This T cell receptor beta chain is drawn from a study of T cell responses to AZD1222 COVID-19 vaccine. With regard to this clone: Its target is unknown.

Recipients boosted at about 4 weeks or about 12 weeks are pooled. There are 15 residues in the CDR3. With V trimmed by 3 bases and J by 4 bases, 7 bases remained unmatched. CDR1 is MNHGY, CDR2 SVAAGI, per germline. Whole-study results and caveats: Baseline seropositivity characterized only six AZD1222 recipients.

Libraries were prepared by immunoSEQ multiplex PCR; TCRdb keeps only in-frame clonotypes and omits some of them. Among 130,000 or so clones listed, approximately 85% were seen once. The sequencing here drew on peripheral blood, taken 28 days after the second AZD1222 dose. The receptor was isolated from an adult who received the AZD1222 COVID-19 vaccine. The chain joins TRBV6-9 to TRBJ1-2; 8 nucleotides align to TRBD1. The CDR3 DNA reads TGTGCCAGCAGTTACCACAGGGGGGGCGGCTATGGCTACACCTTC. This gives the protein CASSYHRGGGYGYTF.